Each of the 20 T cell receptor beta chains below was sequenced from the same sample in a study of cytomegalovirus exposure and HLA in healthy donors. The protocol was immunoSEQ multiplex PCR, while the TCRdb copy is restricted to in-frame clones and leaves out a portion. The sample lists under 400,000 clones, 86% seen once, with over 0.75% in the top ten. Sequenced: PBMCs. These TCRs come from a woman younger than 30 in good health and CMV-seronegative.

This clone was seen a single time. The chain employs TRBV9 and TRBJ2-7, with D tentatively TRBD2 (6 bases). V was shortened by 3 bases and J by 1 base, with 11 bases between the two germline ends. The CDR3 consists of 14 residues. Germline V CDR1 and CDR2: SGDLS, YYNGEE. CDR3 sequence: CASSATRGSYEQYF. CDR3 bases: TGTGCCAGCAGCGCGACCCGGGGGTCCTACGAGCAGTACTTC.

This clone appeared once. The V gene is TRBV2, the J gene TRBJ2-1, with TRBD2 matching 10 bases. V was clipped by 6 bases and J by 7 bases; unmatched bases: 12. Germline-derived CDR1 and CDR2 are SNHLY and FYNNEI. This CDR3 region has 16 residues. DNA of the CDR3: TGTGCCAGCAGCGTCCCAGTAGCGGGGGGCCCGAATGAGCAGTTCTTC. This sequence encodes CASSVPVAGGPNEQFF.

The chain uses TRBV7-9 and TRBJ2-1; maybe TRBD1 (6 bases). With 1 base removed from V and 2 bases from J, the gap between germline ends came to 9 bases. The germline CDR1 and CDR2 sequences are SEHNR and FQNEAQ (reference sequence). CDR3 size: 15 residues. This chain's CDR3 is CASSLEQGPYNEQFF. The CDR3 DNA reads TGTGCCAGCAGCTTAGAGCAGGGGCCCTACAATGAGCAGTTCTTC.

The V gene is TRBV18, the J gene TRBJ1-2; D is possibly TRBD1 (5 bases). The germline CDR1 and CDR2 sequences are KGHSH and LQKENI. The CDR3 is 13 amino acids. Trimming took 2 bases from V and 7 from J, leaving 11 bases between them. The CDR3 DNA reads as TGTGCCAGCTCACCATCCAGGGAAGGTGGCTACACCTTC. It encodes CASSPSREGGYTF.

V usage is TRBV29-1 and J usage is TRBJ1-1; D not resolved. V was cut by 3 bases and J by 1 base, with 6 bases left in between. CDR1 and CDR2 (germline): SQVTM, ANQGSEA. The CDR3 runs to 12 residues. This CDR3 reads CSVESGNTEAFF. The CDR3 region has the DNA TGCAGCGTTGAGTCGGGGAACACTGAAGCTTTCTTT.

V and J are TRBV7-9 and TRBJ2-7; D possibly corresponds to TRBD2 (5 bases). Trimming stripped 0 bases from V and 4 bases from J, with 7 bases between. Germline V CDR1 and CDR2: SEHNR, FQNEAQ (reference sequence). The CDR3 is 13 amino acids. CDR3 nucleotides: TGTGCCAGCAGCTTAGCTAGCGCATACGAGCAGTACTTC. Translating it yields CASSLASAYEQYF.

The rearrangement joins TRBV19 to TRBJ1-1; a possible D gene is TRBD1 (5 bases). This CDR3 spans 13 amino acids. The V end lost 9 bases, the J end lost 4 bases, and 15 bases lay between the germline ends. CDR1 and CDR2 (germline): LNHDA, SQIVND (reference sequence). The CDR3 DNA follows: TGTGCCAGCCTAATAGGGGAAGGCACTGAAGCTTTCTTT. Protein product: CASLIGEGTEAFF.

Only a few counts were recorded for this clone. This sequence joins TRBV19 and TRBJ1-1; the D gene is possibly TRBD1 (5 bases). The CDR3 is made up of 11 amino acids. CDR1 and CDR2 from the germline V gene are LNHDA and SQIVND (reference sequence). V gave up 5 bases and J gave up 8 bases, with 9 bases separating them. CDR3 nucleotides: TGTGCCAGTAGTTACCGGGGGGAAGCTTTCTTT. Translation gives CASSYRGEAFF.

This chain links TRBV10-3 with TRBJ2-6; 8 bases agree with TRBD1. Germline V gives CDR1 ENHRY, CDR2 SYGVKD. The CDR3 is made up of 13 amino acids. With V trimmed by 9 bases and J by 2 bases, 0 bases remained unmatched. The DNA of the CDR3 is TGTGCCATACAGGGGGCTGGGGCCAACGTCCTGACTTTC. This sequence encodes CAIQGAGANVLTF.

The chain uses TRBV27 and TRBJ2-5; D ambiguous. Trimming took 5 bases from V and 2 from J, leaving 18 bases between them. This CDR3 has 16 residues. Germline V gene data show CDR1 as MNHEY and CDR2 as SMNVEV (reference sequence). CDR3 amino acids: CASSPRRLAEQETQYF. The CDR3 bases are TGTGCCAGCAGTCCGCGACGACTGGCGGAACAAGAGACCCAGTACTTC.

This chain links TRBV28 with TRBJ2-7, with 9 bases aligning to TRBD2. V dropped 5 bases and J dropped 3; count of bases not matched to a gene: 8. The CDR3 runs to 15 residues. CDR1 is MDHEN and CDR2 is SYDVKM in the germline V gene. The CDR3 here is CASSPRTSVHYEQYF. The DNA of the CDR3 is TGTGCCAGCAGTCCTAGGACTAGCGTACACTACGAGCAGTACTTC.

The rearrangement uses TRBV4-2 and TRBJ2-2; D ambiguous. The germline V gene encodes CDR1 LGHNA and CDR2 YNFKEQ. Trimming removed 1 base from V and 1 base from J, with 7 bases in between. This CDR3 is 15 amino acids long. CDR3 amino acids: CASSQGALNTGELFF. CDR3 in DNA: TGTGCCAGCAGCCAAGGGGCGTTGAACACCGGGGAGCTGTTTTTT.

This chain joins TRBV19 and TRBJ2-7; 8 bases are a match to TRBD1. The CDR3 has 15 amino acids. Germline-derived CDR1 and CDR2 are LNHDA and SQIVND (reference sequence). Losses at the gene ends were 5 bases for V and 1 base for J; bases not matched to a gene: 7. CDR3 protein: CASSFRTGLSYEQYF. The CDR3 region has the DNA TGTGCCAGTAGTTTCCGGACAGGGCTTTCCTACGAGCAGTACTTC.

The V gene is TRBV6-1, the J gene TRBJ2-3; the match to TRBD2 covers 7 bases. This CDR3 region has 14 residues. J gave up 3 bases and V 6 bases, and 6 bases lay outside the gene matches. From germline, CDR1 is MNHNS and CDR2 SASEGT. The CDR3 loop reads CASRSSGKTDTQYF. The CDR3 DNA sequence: TGTGCCAGCAGGTCCAGCGGGAAGACAGATACGCAGTATTTT.

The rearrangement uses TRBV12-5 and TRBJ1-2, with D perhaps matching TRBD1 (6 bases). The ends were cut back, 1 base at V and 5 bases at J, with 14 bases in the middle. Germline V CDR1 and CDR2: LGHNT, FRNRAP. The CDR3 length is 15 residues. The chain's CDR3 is CASGLDGTPPYGYTF. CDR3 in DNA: TGTGCTAGTGGTTTGGACGGGACACCTCCATATGGCTACACCTTC. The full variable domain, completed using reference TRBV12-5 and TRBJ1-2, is DARVTQTPRHKVTEMGQEVTMRCQPILGHNTVFWYRQTMMQGLELLAYFRNRAPLDDSGMPKDRFSAEMPDATLATLKIQPSEPRDSAVYFCASGLDGTPPYGYTFGSGTRLTVV.

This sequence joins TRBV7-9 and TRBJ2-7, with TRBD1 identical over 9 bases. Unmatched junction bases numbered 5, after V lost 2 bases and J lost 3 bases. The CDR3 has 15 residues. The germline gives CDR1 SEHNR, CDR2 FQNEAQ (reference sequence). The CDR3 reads CASSLSLDRGYEQYF. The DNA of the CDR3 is TGTGCCAGCAGCTTATCCCTGGACAGGGGCTACGAGCAGTACTTC.

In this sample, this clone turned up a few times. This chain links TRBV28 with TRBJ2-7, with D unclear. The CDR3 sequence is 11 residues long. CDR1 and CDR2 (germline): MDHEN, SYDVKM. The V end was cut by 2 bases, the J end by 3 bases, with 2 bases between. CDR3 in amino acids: CASSLHYEQYF. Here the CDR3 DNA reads TGTGCCAGCAGTTTACACTACGAGCAGTACTTC. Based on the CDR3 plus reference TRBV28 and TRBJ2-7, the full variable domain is DVKVTQSSRYLVKRTGEKVFLECVQDMDHENMFWYRQDPGLGLRLIYFSYDVKMKEKGDIPEGYSVSREKKERFSLILESASTNQTSMYLCASSLHYEQYFGPGTRLTVT.

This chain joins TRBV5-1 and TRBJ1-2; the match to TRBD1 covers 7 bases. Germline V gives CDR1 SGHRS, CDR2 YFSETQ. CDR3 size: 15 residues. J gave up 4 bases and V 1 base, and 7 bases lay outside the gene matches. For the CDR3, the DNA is TGCGCCAGCAGCTTGACCGGGACAGATTTCTATGGCTACACCTTC. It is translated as CASSLTGTDFYGYTF.

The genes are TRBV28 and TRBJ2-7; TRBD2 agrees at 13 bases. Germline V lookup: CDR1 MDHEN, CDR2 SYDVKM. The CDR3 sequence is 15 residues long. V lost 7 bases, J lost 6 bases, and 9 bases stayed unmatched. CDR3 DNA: TGTGCCAGCAAACGGACTAGCGGGAGCCTTCGCGAGCAGTACTTC. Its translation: CASKRTSGSLREQYF.

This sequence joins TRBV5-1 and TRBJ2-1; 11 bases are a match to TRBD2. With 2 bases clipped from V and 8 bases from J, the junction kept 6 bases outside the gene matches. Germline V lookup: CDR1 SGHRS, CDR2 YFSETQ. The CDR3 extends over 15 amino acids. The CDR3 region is CASSLATSGVYEQFF. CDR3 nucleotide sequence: TGCGCCAGCAGCTTAGCGACTAGCGGGGTCTATGAGCAGTTCTTC.